This is a list of T cell receptor beta chains from one sample in a study of shared clonotypes between healthy human individuals. The method was immunoSEQ multiplex PCR; TCRdb's version includes in-frame clones alone and lacks a portion of them. The sample includes some 2.3 million clones, 85% to 95% seen only once; the top ten take about 0.39%. The sequenced sample consisted of naive CD4+ T cells from PBMCs. Receptor source: a man aged 18 to 29 in good health. Some clones in this sample may be carry-over from other donors' samples. CDR3s include the opening cysteine and the closing phenylalanine or tryptophan. D genes are given only for firm matches. Expanded clones get a size class; other rows say once, few or many, or leave the size out.

d_gene,j_gene,v_gene,abundance,CDR3aa,CDR3nt
NA,TRBJ2-5,TRBV27,NA,CASSPAIGFRTAATQYF,TGTGCCAGCAGTCCCGCGATTGGGTTTCGGACAGCGGCGACCCAGTACTTC
NA,TRBJ1-5,TRBV12-5,NA,CASGPGVGGNQPQHF,TGTGCTAGTGGCCCCGGGGTCGGTGGCAATCAGCCCCAGCATTTT
TRBD2,TRBJ2-7,TRBV28,NA,CASSLGSGRSSYEQYF,TGTGCCAGCAGTTTGGGCAGCGGGAGATCCTCCTACGAGCAGTACTTC
NA,TRBJ2-7,TRBV6-5,NA,CASSYGGLGEQYF,TGTGCCAGCAGTTACGGGGGGCTGGGAGAGCAGTACTTC
NA,TRBJ2-5,TRBV28,NA,CASSPSGTLKETQYF,TGTGCCAGCAGCCCCTCCGGGACACTAAAAGAGACCCAGTACTTC
NA,TRBJ2-7,TRBV7-2,NA,CASSPTYPYEQYF,TGTGCCAGCAGCCCCACTTACCCTTACGAGCAGTACTTC
NA,TRBJ1-2,TRBV18,NA,CASSPGSNGYTF,TGTGCCAGCTCACCGGGGAGTAACGGCTACACCTTC
NA,TRBJ1-2,TRBV15,NA,CATSRDFDLYGYTF,TGTGCCACCAGCAGAGATTTCGACCTCTATGGCTACACCTTC
TRBD2,TRBJ2-5,TRBV7-2,NA,CASSLQTSVQETQYF,TGTGCCAGCAGCTTACAGACTAGCGTACAAGAGACCCAGTACTTC
NA,TRBJ1-1,TRBV5-1,once,CASSSRNRAGRDTEAFF,TGCGCCAGCAGCTCCCGTAATCGAGCGGGGAGGGACACTGAAGCTTTCTTT
TRBD1,TRBJ1-1,TRBV5-4,once,CASSEGGQQTEAFF,TGTGCCAGCAGCGAAGGGGGACAGCAAACTGAAGCTTTCTTT
NA,TRBJ2-1,TRBV7-3,once,CASSLTRNEQFF,TGTGCCAGCAGCTTAACGCGCAATGAGCAGTTCTTC
NA,TRBJ1-1,TRBV28,NA,CASSLVSWDRAGTEAFF,TGTGCCAGCAGTTTAGTATCTTGGGATCGGGCGGGGACTGAAGCTTTCTTT
NA,TRBJ1-1,TRBV12-5,NA,CASAEQPNTEAFF,TGTGCTAGTGCGGAACAGCCGAACACTGAAGCTTTCTTT
TRBD2,TRBJ2-1,TRBV6-5,NA,CASMGGRYNEQFF,TGTGCCAGCATGGGGGGGAGGTACAATGAGCAGTTCTTC
NA,TRBJ1-2,TRBV6-5,NA,CASSTWTARDGYTF,TGTGCCAGCAGTACTTGGACAGCTAGGGATGGCTACACCTTC
NA,TRBJ2-2,TRBV6-5,once,CASSGAGNTGELFF,TGTGCCAGCAGTGGGGCCGGGAACACCGGGGAGCTGTTTTTT
NA,TRBJ1-5,TRBV5-1,NA,CASSLTGDYQPQHF,TGCGCCAGCAGCTTGACGGGGGATTACCAGCCCCAGCATTTT
TRBD1,TRBJ2-1,TRBV5-6,NA,CASSLDRASYNEQFF,TGTGCCAGCAGCTTAGACAGGGCCTCCTACAATGAGCAGTTCTTC
NA,TRBJ2-3,TRBV15,once,CATKQLSTDTQYF,TGTGCCACCAAACAGTTATCCACAGATACGCAGTATTTT
TRBD1,TRBJ1-1,TRBV5-4,NA,CASSLVGQPNTEAFF,TGTGCCAGCAGCTTGGTGGGACAGCCGAACACTGAAGCTTTCTTT
NA,TRBJ2-7,TRBV28,NA,CASSARGRGYEQYF,TGTGCCAGCAGTGCGAGGGGACGGGGCTACGAGCAGTACTTC
TRBD1,TRBJ1-3,TRBV19,NA,CASSMGQGRSGNTIYF,TGTGCCAGTAGTATGGGACAGGGTCGGTCTGGAAACACCATATATTTT
NA,TRBJ2-1,TRBV27,NA,CASSPQTGELNEQFF,TGTGCCAGCAGTCCCCAGACAGGCGAACTCAATGAGCAGTTCTTC
TRBD2,TRBJ2-7,TRBV4-1,NA,CASSQQSIAGAYEQYF,TGCGCCAGCAGCCAACAAAGCATAGCGGGAGCCTACGAGCAGTACTTC
NA,TRBJ2-3,TRBV5-4,NA,CASSLVGAGPSTDTQYF,TGTGCCAGCAGCTTGGTGGGGGCGGGCCCTAGCACAGATACGCAGTATTTT
TRBD2,TRBJ2-7,TRBV4-1,NA,CASSQPGLAGGPKRAYEQYF,TGCGCCAGCAGCCAACCCGGACTAGCGGGAGGCCCAAAAAGGGCCTACGAGCAGTACTTC